The next 6 T cell receptor beta chains were all read from a single sample in a study of identical twins. MiXCR, applied by TCRdb to the 5' RACE reads, yields one record per CDR3 protein. The table has about 200,000 distinct CDR3 sequences, under 12% seen once; the top ten hold over 8%. Sample: memory T cells sorted from blood. These receptors originate from a man over 45 in good health.

The count of this clonotype is one. J is TRBJ2-1 and V is TRBV29-1, with TRBD2 matching 12 bases. Per the germline V gene, CDR1 is SQVTM and CDR2 is ANQGSEA. The V and J ends lost 6 bases and 10 bases, in that order; junction bases with no gene match: 13. This CDR3 is built from 15 residues. As DNA, the CDR3 is TGCAGCGTCCCCCCTAGCGGGAGGGCCTCGGGCGAGCAGTTCTTC. Its protein product is CSVPPSGRASGEQFF.

This clonotype was detected many times. This sequence joins TRBV20-1 and TRBJ2-2; no reliable D call. Trimming shortened V by 6 bases and J by 3 bases, and 11 bases separated the two germline ends. The CDR3 consists of 13 residues. CDR1 is DFQATT, CDR2 SNEGSKA, per germline (reference sequence). For the CDR3, the DNA is TGCAGTGCCTGGGTCCAGGACACCGGGGAGCTGTTTTTT. It encodes CSAWVQDTGELFF.

The rearrangement uses TRBV6-2 or TRBV6-3 and TRBJ2-1, with 7 bases lining up with TRBD2. Germline V gives CDR1 MNHEY, CDR2 SVGEGT. After removal of 2 bases from V and 6 bases from J, the junction contained 7 bases not matched to a gene. The CDR3 extends over 15 amino acids. The CDR3 nucleotides are TGTGCCAGCAGTTACCGGGGGGTCGGATCCAATGAGCAGTTCTTC. Its protein product is CASSYRGVGSNEQFF.

This clonotype showed up many times. The genes are TRBV6-1 and TRBJ2-7; 7 bases line up with TRBD2. Germline CDR1 reads MNHNS; CDR2 reads SASEGT. Trimming cost V 3 bases and J 6 bases; bases outside gene matches: 5. This CDR3 region has 13 residues. The CDR3 loop is CASSELWGGEQYF. CDR3 DNA: TGTGCCAGCAGTGAGCTATGGGGGGGCGAGCAGTACTTC.

This clonotype was recorded many times. V gene TRBV20-1 combines with J gene TRBJ2-5, with 7 bases matching TRBD2. Per germline, CDR1 DFQATT and CDR2 SNEGSKA (reference sequence). Trimming cost V 5 bases and J 5 bases; bases outside gene matches: 11. CDR3 length: 14 amino acids. The DNA of the CDR3 is TGCAGTGCTGGGGGGGGAGGGTTAGTGGAGACCCAGTACTTC. Residues: CSAGGGGLVETQYF.

This clonotype has ten or more counts. CDR3 sequence (DNA): TGTGCCAGCAGTGATGGAGCCCTAAACAATGAGCAGTTCTTC. Encoded protein: CASSDGALNNEQFF. The V gene is TRBV2, the J gene TRBJ2-1; D gene ambiguous. The CDR3 is made up of 14 amino acids. CDR1 and CDR2 (germline): SNHLY, FYNNEI. The V end was cut by 3 bases, the J end by 5 bases, with 11 bases between.